This passage covers 28 T cell receptor beta chains from one sample sequenced in a study of blood T cell repertoires in COVID-19. Some clones are missing from TCRdb's copy, which holds only in-frame ones; the method was immunoSEQ multiplex PCR. The profile shows around 70,000 clones, approximately 86% of them singletons. The specimen sequenced was peripheral blood. The receptors here all came from a man aged 45-60 years with acute or convalescent COVID-19.

This clone was seen a handful of times. The chain combines TRBV19 with TRBJ2-1; 8 bases map to TRBD2. The CDR3 length is 16 residues. Germline loops: CDR1 LNHDA, CDR2 SQIVND (reference sequence). The ends lost 5 bases at V and 3 bases at J; junction bases unmatched: 9. The CDR3 DNA reads as TGTGCCAGTAGTCTCCTGAGCGGGGGCCTCTACAATGAGCAGTTCTTC. Encoded protein: CASSLLSGGLYNEQFF.

The J gene is TRBJ2-2, the V gene TRBV6-6; tentatively, D is TRBD1 (6 bases). V lost 5 bases, J lost 6 bases, and 16 bases lay in between. The CDR3 sequence is 15 residues long. Germline values: CDR1 MNHNY, CDR2 SVGAGI (reference sequence). CDR3 amino acids: CASSPQMAGAGELFF. In nucleotides, the CDR3 is TGTGCCAGCAGTCCTCAAATGGCAGGGGCCGGGGAGCTGTTTTTT.

Of note for this clone: The same CDR3 also results from other DNA sequences found in this sample. This rearrangement joins TRBV6-5 to TRBJ1-3; tentative D call: TRBD1 (6 bases). Deletions cut 3 bases from V and 3 bases from J, with 15 bases between. The CDR3 covers 16 residues. CDR1 MNHEY and CDR2 SVGAGI come from the germline V gene. The CDR3 region has the DNA TGTGCCAGCAGTTATAGGAGGGGGGGGGTTGGAAACACCATATATTTT. Translation: CASSYRRGGVGNTIYF.

This clone occurred a few times. The genes are TRBV7-9 and TRBJ2-7; no firm D call. Germline lookup yields CDR1 SEHNR and CDR2 FQNEAQ (reference sequence). The CDR3 contains 14 residues. The ends were cut back, 5 bases at V and 3 bases at J, with 14 bases in the middle. The CDR3 protein is CASSPLVRLYEQYF. The CDR3 nucleotides are TGTGCCAGCAGCCCCCTGGTTCGACTCTACGAGCAGTACTTC. Combining the CDR3 with reference TRBV7-9 and TRBJ2-7 gives the whole variable domain DTGVSQNPRHKITKRGQNVTFRCDPISEHNRLYWYRQTLGQGPEFLTYFQNEAQLEKSRLLSDRFSAERPKGSFSTLEIQRTEQGDSAMYLCASSPLVRLYEQYFGPGTRLTVT.

In its sample, this clone was seen once. V is TRBV5-1 and J is TRBJ2-5; D possibly corresponds to TRBD1 (5 bases). CDR1 is SGHRS and CDR2 is YFSETQ in the germline V gene. Trimming shortened V by 0 bases and J by 5 bases, and 11 bases separated the two germline ends. The CDR3 has 14 residues. The CDR3 is CASSLGQGVETQYF. Here the CDR3 DNA reads TGCGCCAGCAGCTTGGGGCAGGGTGTGGAGACCCAGTACTTC.

The chain employs TRBV25-1 and TRBJ1-1, with TRBD1 as a possible D gene (6 bases). There are 13 residues in the CDR3. V lost 1 base to trimming and J lost 8 bases, with 11 bases between them. Germline values: CDR1 MGHDK, CDR2 SYGVNS. CDR3 sequence (DNA): TGTGCCAGCAGTGAATTAGGACAGACCGAAGCTTTCTTT. Encoded protein: CASSELGQTEAFF.

The chain is built from TRBV2 and TRBJ2-5, with 13 bases fitting TRBD2. CDR1 is SNHLY and CDR2 is FYNNEI in the germline V gene. The CDR3 is made up of 16 amino acids. Trimming took 7 bases from V and 7 from J; bases not matched to a gene: 12. CDR3 in amino acids: CASKTEGLAGTRTQYF. CDR3 coding DNA: TGTGCCAGCAAAACGGAGGGACTAGCGGGAACCCGGACCCAGTACTTC.

This chain joins TRBV12-5 and TRBJ2-1, with 7 bases lining up with TRBD2. The germline CDR1 and CDR2 sequences are LGHNT and FRNRAP. Trimming removed 6 bases from V and 2 bases from J; junction bases left unmatched: 4. The CDR3 is 14 residues long. This CDR3 is CASGGGTTYNEQFF. CDR3 nucleotides: TGTGCTAGTGGCGGGGGGACTACCTACAATGAGCAGTTCTTC.

J is TRBJ1-3 and V is TRBV7-6; 9 nucleotides line up with TRBD1. V shed 3 bases, J shed 1 base, and the junction held 7 bases outside the gene matches. The CDR3 extends over 17 amino acids. Germline V gene sequence: CDR1 SGHVS, CDR2 FNYEAQ. Here the CDR3 reads CASSFTPGQGSGNTIYF. The CDR3 DNA is TGTGCCAGCAGCTTTACCCCGGGACAGGGTTCTGGAAACACCATATATTTT.

The chain carries TRBV6-5 and TRBJ2-7; TRBD2 matches 7 bases. The CDR3 is 14 residues long. Germline V gene data show CDR1 as MNHEY and CDR2 as SVGAGI. V shed 4 bases, J shed 5 bases, and the junction held 8 bases outside the gene matches. In DNA form, the CDR3 reads TGTGCCAGCAGTTGGGGGGGGAGGTTGGACGAGCAGTACTTC. The encoded protein is CASSWGGRLDEQYF.

This chain joins TRBV5-1 and TRBJ2-5, with D perhaps TRBD2 (6 bases). This CDR3 region has 15 residues. The V end lost 3 bases, the J end lost 0 bases, and 12 bases lay between the germline ends. Germline V gene lookup returns CDR1 SGHRS and CDR2 YFSETQ. The CDR3 DNA follows: TGCGCCAGCAGCTCGGGACTTACGTACCAAGAGACCCAGTACTTC. Residues: CASSSGLTYQETQYF. The full variable domain, its missing parts supplied by reference TRBV5-1 and TRBJ2-5, is KAGVTQTPRYLIKTRGQQVTLSCSPISGHRSVSWYQQTPGQGLQFLFEYFSETQRNKGNFPGRFSGRQFSNSRSEMNVSTLELGDSALYLCASSSGLTYQETQYFGPGTRLLVL.

This clone was observed a few times. V and J are TRBV5-1 and TRBJ1-3, with a tentative D call TRBD1 (6 bases). Germline CDR1 reads SGHRS; CDR2 reads YFSETQ. Trimming cost V 4 bases and J 4 bases, with 12 bases left between them. The CDR3 is 14 residues long. The CDR3 loop is CASSPGQRGNTIYF. In DNA, the CDR3 is TGCGCCAGCAGCCCTGGACAGAGAGGAAACACCATATATTTT.

J is TRBJ1-6 and V is TRBV5-6, with 9 positions matching TRBD1. CDR3 length: 17 residues. After removal of 0 bases from V and 1 base from J, the junction contained 2 bases not matched to a gene. Germline V gene sequence: CDR1 SGHDT, CDR2 YYEEEE. The CDR3 coding sequence is TGTGCCAGCAGCTTGGTTGGACAGGGGTCCTATAATTCACCCCTCCACTTT. Its translation: CASSLVGQGSYNSPLHF.

The CDR3 DNA reads as TGTGCCAGCAGCACTCGACAGAGCACAGATACGCAGTATTTT. Protein product: CASSTRQSTDTQYF. This chain joins TRBV7-3 and TRBJ2-3; D is perhaps TRBD1 (5 bases). V lost 5 bases, J lost 0 bases, and 9 bases lay in between. The CDR3 consists of 14 residues. Germline CDR1 is SGHTA and CDR2 is FQGTGA.

V and J are TRBV15 and TRBJ2-2; a possible D gene is TRBD2 (5 bases). V lost 5 bases, J lost 0 bases, and 10 bases lay in between. Germline V CDR1 and CDR2: LNHNV, YYDKDF (reference sequence). The CDR3 has 15 amino acids. DNA for the CDR3: TGTGCCACCAGCGCCTCCGGGACGAACACCGGGGAGCTGTTTTTT. Its translation: CATSASGTNTGELFF.

The chain links TRBV15 to TRBJ2-3; TRBD2 aligns across 7 bases. CDR1 is LNHNV and CDR2 is YYDKDF in the germline V gene (reference sequence). Germline trimming cut 1 base from V and 4 bases from J; bases unmatched to any gene: 2. This CDR3 contains 14 residues. The CDR3 DNA reads as TGTGCCACCAGCAGAGGCGGGAGTGCAGATACGCAGTATTTT. Its protein is CATSRGGSADTQYF. The variable domain in full, completed from reference TRBV15 and TRBJ2-3, reads DAMVIQNPRYQVTQFGKPVTLSCSQTLNHNVMYWYQQKSSQAPKLLFHYYDKDFNNEADTPDNFQSRRPNTSFCFLDIRSPGLGDTAMYLCATSRGGSADTQYFGPGTRLTVL.

The chain joins TRBV25-1 to TRBJ2-7, with TRBD2 identical over 13 bases. Germline CDR1 MGHDK, CDR2 SYGVNS. V trimming: 8 bases; J trimming: 6 bases; junction bases outside the gene matches: 4. The CDR3 is 13 amino acids. The CDR3: CASQGLAGTEQYF. The CDR3 nucleotides are TGTGCCAGCCAGGGACTAGCGGGAACCGAGCAGTACTTC.

The chain is built from TRBV11-3 and TRBJ2-1; D is perhaps TRBD2 (6 bases). The CDR3 runs to 17 residues. V was trimmed by 2 bases and J by 8 bases, leaving 22 bases between them. CDR1 and CDR2 from the germline V gene are SGHNT and YENEEA. The CDR3 DNA is TGTGCCAGCAGCTTAAAACCCTCCCAGGGAGGAATCTATGAGCAGTTCTTC. Its translation is CASSLKPSQGGIYEQFF. The full variable domain, completed using reference TRBV11-3 and TRBJ2-1, is EAGVVQSPRYKIIEKKQPVAFWCNPISGHNTLYWYLQNLGQGPELLIRYENEEAVDDSQLPKDRFSAERLKGVDSTLKIQPAELGDSAVYLCASSLKPSQGGIYEQFFGPGTRLTVL.

The rearrangement uses TRBV6-5 and TRBJ2-5; D gene ambiguous. Trimming took 5 bases from V and 5 from J, leaving 15 bases between them. CDR1 MNHEY and CDR2 SVGAGI come from the germline V gene. This CDR3 has 14 residues. The CDR3, as DNA: TGTGCCAGCAGTACCCAGGCAGCTTCGGAGACCCAGTACTTC. This translates into CASSTQAASETQYF.

CDR3 loop: CASSPGHQETQYF. The CDR3 DNA is TGTGCCAGCTCACCTGGCCACCAAGAGACCCAGTACTTC. The rearrangement links TRBV18 to TRBJ2-5; D not certain. Trimming cost V 3 bases and J 0 bases, with 5 bases left between them. Germline assignment: CDR1 KGHSH and CDR2 LQKENI. The CDR3 runs to 13 residues.

The gene calls are TRBV3-1 (or the pseudogene TRBV3-2) and TRBJ1-5; D might be TRBD1 (6 bases). The CDR3 consists of 19 residues. V gave up 8 bases and J gave up 0 bases, with 26 bases separating them. CDR1 and CDR2 (germline): LGHDT, YNNKEL (reference sequence). CDR3 amino acids: CASSPLPGQGIGSNQPQHF. In DNA form, the CDR3 reads TGTGCCAGCTCCCCCTTACCGGGACAAGGGATCGGTAGCAATCAGCCCCAGCATTTT.

J is TRBJ2-7 and V is TRBV24-1, with D possibly being TRBD1 (6 bases). Trimming removed 3 bases from V and 6 bases from J, with 20 bases in between. Looked up from germline, CDR1 is KGHDR and CDR2 is SFDVKD. CDR3 length equals 16 residues. CDR3 nucleotides: TGTGCCACCAGTGATCCTCTAGCCAAGGGACATTCCGAGCAGTACTTC. Its protein is CATSDPLAKGHSEQYF.

The chain joins TRBV20-1 to TRBJ2-1, with a tentative D call TRBD2 (5 bases). The V end was cut by 3 bases, the J end by 4 bases, with 13 bases between. The CDR3 runs 14 residues. Per the germline V gene, CDR1 is DFQATT and CDR2 is SNEGSKA (reference sequence). The CDR3 bases are TGCAGTGCTAGTAAACTAGACATTTACAATGAGCAGTTCTTC. As protein: CSASKLDIYNEQFF.

The chain has TRBV5-1 and TRBJ1-1, with D perhaps matching TRBD1 (6 bases). This CDR3 has 15 amino acids. The germline V gene has CDR1 SGHRS and CDR2 YFSETQ. V was clipped by 4 bases and J by 2 bases, with 15 bases between them. Here the CDR3 reads CASSRGQQVNTEAFF. In DNA form, the CDR3 reads TGCGCCAGCAGCCGCGGACAGCAAGTTAACACTGAAGCTTTCTTT.

The chain recombines TRBV27 with TRBJ1-5, with 7 bases fitting TRBD1. Germline V gene lookup returns CDR1 MNHEY and CDR2 SMNVEV (reference sequence). The junction had 3 bases not matched to a gene; V was cut back by 2 bases and J by 8 bases. The CDR3 runs 13 residues. This CDR3 is CASSLAGGKPQHF. In DNA, the CDR3 is TGTGCCAGCAGTTTAGCAGGGGGAAAGCCCCAGCATTTT.

The chain combines TRBV11-2 with TRBJ2-3, with a possible D match to TRBD2 (5 bases). CDR3 length: 13 amino acids. The ends were cut back, 10 bases at V and 1 base at J, with 12 bases in the middle. Germline loops: CDR1 SGHAT, CDR2 FQNNGV. Here the CDR3 reads CATRQAGTDTQYF. The CDR3 region has the DNA TGTGCCACACGACAAGCGGGCACAGATACGCAGTATTTT.

The chain is built from TRBV24-1 and TRBJ2-3; TRBD2 aligns across 10 bases. The ends lost 1 base at V and 4 bases at J; junction bases unmatched: 7. In germline, CDR1 is KGHDR, CDR2 SFDVKD. The CDR3 runs 17 residues. The CDR3 region is CATSDFLSSGSADTQYF. The CDR3 DNA is TGTGCCACCAGTGATTTCTTGTCTAGCGGGAGTGCAGATACGCAGTATTTT.

This sequence joins TRBV18 and TRBJ1-2; 8 nucleotides align to TRBD1. After removal of 3 bases from V and 5 bases from J, the junction contained 8 bases not matched to a gene. This CDR3 contains 15 residues. The V gene's germline CDR1 is KGHSH and CDR2 LQKENI. DNA for the CDR3: TGTGCCAGCTCACCCGGGCAGGGGGCATTTTATGGCTACACCTTC. It codes for CASSPGQGAFYGYTF.